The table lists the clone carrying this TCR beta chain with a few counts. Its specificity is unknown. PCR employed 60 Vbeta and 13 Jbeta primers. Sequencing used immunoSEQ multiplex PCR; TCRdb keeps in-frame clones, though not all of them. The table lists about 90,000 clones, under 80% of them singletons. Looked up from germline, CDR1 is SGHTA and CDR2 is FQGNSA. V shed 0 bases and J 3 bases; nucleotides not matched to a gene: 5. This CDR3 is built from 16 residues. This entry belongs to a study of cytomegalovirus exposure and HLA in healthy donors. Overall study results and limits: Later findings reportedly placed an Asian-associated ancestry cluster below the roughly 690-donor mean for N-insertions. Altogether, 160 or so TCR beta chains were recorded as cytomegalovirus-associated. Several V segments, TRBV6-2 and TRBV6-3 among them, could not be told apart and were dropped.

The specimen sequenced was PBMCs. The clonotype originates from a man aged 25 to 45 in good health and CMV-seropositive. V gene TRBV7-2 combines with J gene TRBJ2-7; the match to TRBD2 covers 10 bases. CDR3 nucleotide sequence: TGTGCCAGCAGCTTAGCCCTAGCGGGAGCATACTACGAGCAGTACTTC. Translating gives CASSLALAGAYYEQYF.